What follows are 18 T cell receptor beta chains derived from one specimen sequenced in a study of blood T cell repertoires in COVID-19. Some clones are missing from TCRdb's copy, which holds only in-frame ones; the method was immunoSEQ multiplex PCR. The sample consists of over 200,000 clones, roughly 85% of them appearing once. The sequenced material came from peripheral blood. These receptors came from a woman under 30 who had recovered from COVID-19.

The chain links TRBV28 to TRBJ1-5; no reliable D call. V gave up 6 bases and J gave up 9 bases, with 12 bases separating them. The CDR3 has 12 residues. Looked up from germline, CDR1 is MDHEN and CDR2 is SYDVKM. The CDR3 nucleotides read TGTGCCAGCAGCATAACAGTCCGGCCCCAGCATTTT. Translating gives CASSITVRPQHF.

The rearrangement links TRBV6-5 to TRBJ2-1; 13 positions match TRBD2. This CDR3 has 16 residues. Germline trimming cut 2 bases from V and 7 bases from J; bases unmatched to any gene: 5. Germline V lookup: CDR1 MNHEY, CDR2 SVGAGI. CDR3 DNA sequence: TGTGCCAGCAGTTACCGGACTAGCGGGAGTAGGAATGAGCAGTTCTTC. Residues: CASSYRTSGSRNEQFF.

This clone was found once. V gene TRBV6-5 combines with J gene TRBJ1-2; 8 positions agree with TRBD1. Germline V gene sequence: CDR1 MNHEY, CDR2 SVGAGI. The V segment lost 6 bases and the J segment 5 bases; nucleotides outside the gene matches: 5. The CDR3 consists of 13 residues. CDR3 in amino acids: CASSPQGEYGYTF. As DNA, the CDR3 is TGTGCCAGCAGCCCACAGGGGGAGTATGGCTACACCTTC.

This clone was recorded a few times. This chain joins TRBV2 and TRBJ1-2; possible D gene TRBD1, 5 bases. V lost 7 bases, J lost 4 bases, and 10 bases lay in between. The CDR3 runs 12 residues. The germline gives CDR1 SNHLY, CDR2 FYNNEI. The CDR3 DNA reads TGTGCCAGCACCCCGGGGGGCTATGGCTACACCTTC. Its protein is CASTPGGYGYTF.

The chain carries TRBV6-2 or TRBV6-3 and TRBJ1-1, with unresolved D. V dropped 1 base and J dropped 3 bases, with 6 bases sitting between them. Per the germline V gene, CDR1 is MNHEY and CDR2 is SVGEGT. This CDR3 comprises 13 residues. The CDR3 loop reads CASSYWAHTEAFF. The DNA of the CDR3 is TGTGCCAGCAGTTACTGGGCGCACACTGAAGCTTTCTTT.

This clone was seen a single time. This rearrangement joins TRBV29-1 to TRBJ1-6; maybe TRBD1 (5 bases). The germline CDR1 and CDR2 sequences are SQVTM and ANQGSEA. The CDR3 runs 15 residues. Trimming shortened V by 6 bases and J by 0 bases, and 12 bases separated the two germline ends. This CDR3 reads CSVLTGSSYNSPLHF. The CDR3 DNA reads as TGCAGCGTCCTAACAGGAAGCTCCTATAATTCACCCCTCCACTTT.

The rearrangement joins TRBV9 to TRBJ1-2; 7 bases are a match to TRBD1. Germline assignment: CDR1 SGDLS and CDR2 YYNGEE. V lost 3 bases to trimming and J lost 0 bases; unmatched junction nucleotides: 2. This CDR3 region has 14 residues. The CDR3 loop is CASSDGQANYGYTF. Here the CDR3 DNA reads TGTGCCAGCAGCGACGGACAGGCTAACTATGGCTACACCTTC.

The chain couples TRBV10-3 to TRBJ2-3, with 9 bases matching TRBD1. Trimming took 6 bases from V and 1 from J; bases not matched to a gene: 5. Germline loops: CDR1 ENHRY, CDR2 SYGVKD. The CDR3 runs to 15 residues. CDR3 in DNA: TGTGCCATCAGGGACAGGGGAGGAGGCACAGATACGCAGTATTTT. Protein product: CAIRDRGGGTDTQYF.

The chain uses TRBV4-2 and TRBJ2-1; TRBD1 aligns across 7 bases. CDR3 length equals 13 residues. Trimming at V came to 7 bases and at J to 9 bases, leaving 9 bases not matched to a gene. Germline V gene lookup returns CDR1 LGHNA and CDR2 YNFKEQ. In DNA form, the CDR3 reads TGTGCCAGCAAAAGAAGGGGGCGAATTGAGCAGTTCTTC. Its protein product is CASKRRGRIEQFF.

This clone was seen just once. This chain uses TRBV25-1 with TRBJ1-2, with 7 bases identical to TRBD1. Germline CDR1 is MGHDK and CDR2 is SYGVNS. V gave up 2 bases and J gave up 3 bases; unmatched junction bases: 3. CDR3 length: 14 residues. Here the CDR3 reads CASSEPGTDYGYTF. In DNA, the CDR3 is TGTGCCAGCAGTGAACCCGGGACAGACTATGGCTACACCTTC.

The rearrangement uses TRBV7-7 and TRBJ2-1; the match to TRBD2 covers 12 bases. The CDR3 covers 15 residues. V trimming: 5 bases; J trimming: 4 bases; junction bases outside the gene matches: 3. CDR1 is SSHAT, CDR2 FNYEAQ, per germline (reference sequence). DNA of the CDR3: TGTGCCAGCAGCCCAGGACTAGCGGGATACAATGAGCAGTTCTTC. Protein: CASSPGLAGYNEQFF.

V is TRBV11-3 and J is TRBJ1-1; 7 bases are a match to TRBD1. The germline CDR1 and CDR2 sequences are SGHNT and YENEEA. This CDR3 spans 17 amino acids. V dropped 5 bases and J dropped 1; count of bases not matched to a gene: 13. CDR3 loop: CASSLSTGSWKNTEAFF. The CDR3 nucleotides read TGTGCCAGCAGCCTTTCGACAGGGAGTTGGAAGAACACTGAAGCTTTCTTT.

This rearrangement joins TRBV5-1 to TRBJ2-1, with D tentatively TRBD2 (6 bases). Trimming shortened V by 1 base and J by 8 bases, and 16 bases separated the two germline ends. The CDR3 is 15 amino acids. Germline V gene sequence: CDR1 SGHRS, CDR2 YFSETQ. In nucleotides, the CDR3 is TGCGCCAGCAGCTTGTTTCCGGGAGCCGCAGATGAGCAGTTCTTC. This translates into CASSLFPGAADEQFF.

The V call is TRBV14, the J call TRBJ2-3; a weak D match, TRBD1 (5 bases). From germline, CDR1 is SGHDN and CDR2 FVKESK. The CDR3 runs 16 residues. Trimming took off 4 bases at V and 4 bases at J, with 18 bases between the two ends. The CDR3 spells CASSPNLLWGADTQYF. The CDR3 DNA sequence: TGTGCCAGCAGCCCGAATCTGCTTTGGGGCGCAGATACGCAGTATTTT.

The rearrangement uses TRBV29-1 and TRBJ1-1, with no clear D. Germline V gene data show CDR1 as SQVTM and CDR2 as ANQGSEA. With 2 bases removed from V and 1 base from J, the gap between germline ends came to 11 bases. The CDR3 sequence is 14 residues long. The CDR3 reads CSVEMRRQNTEAFF. CDR3 coding DNA: TGCAGCGTTGAAATGCGGCGTCAGAACACTGAAGCTTTCTTT.

The chain carries TRBV2 and TRBJ2-5; 9 bases align to TRBD2. CDR1 is SNHLY and CDR2 is FYNNEI in the germline V gene. J lost 5 bases, V lost 4 bases, and 8 bases had no gene match. This CDR3 spans 15 amino acids. The CDR3 sequence is CASSGSSGVIETQYF. CDR3 coding DNA: TGTGCCAGCAGTGGATCTAGCGGGGTTATTGAGACCCAGTACTTC.

V gene TRBV18 combines with J gene TRBJ2-6; D is unresolved. With 2 bases removed from V and 0 bases from J, the gap between germline ends came to 5 bases. CDR3 length equals 15 residues. Germline V gene lookup returns CDR1 KGHSH and CDR2 LQKENI. CDR3 region: CASSPTSSGANVLTF. The DNA of the CDR3 is TGTGCCAGCTCACCAACCAGCTCTGGGGCCAACGTCCTGACTTTC.

This chain joins TRBV6-5 and TRBJ1-1, with a weak D call TRBD1 (5 bases). V gave up 6 bases and J gave up 3 bases, with 14 bases separating them. Germline V gene data show CDR1 as MNHEY and CDR2 as SVGAGI. The CDR3 sequence is 14 residues long. This CDR3 reads CASSLLTGYTEAFF. In DNA form, the CDR3 reads TGTGCCAGCAGCCTTCTTACAGGCTACACTGAAGCTTTCTTT.